The present T cell receptor beta chain was sequenced within a study of identical twins. All of the donors were Caucasians in good health. TCRdb processed the 5' RACE reads anew with MiXCR; each CDR3 protein has one entry. The sample records 550,000 to 800,000 distinct CDR3 sequences, 7.1% being singletons. Worth noting for this clonotype: Antigen specificity is unknown.

This CDR3 has 17 residues. With 1 base clipped from V and 3 bases from J, the junction kept 8 bases outside the gene matches. Per the germline V gene, CDR1 is SGHKS and CDR2 is YYEKEE (reference sequence). Study-level findings and limits: It was out-of-frame TCR alpha sharing in monozygotic twins that models underestimated. Invariant MAIT and iNKT cells are populations that could partly confound zero-insertion analyses.

The data also belong to a second study, concerning yellow fever vaccine responses in identical twins. That paper states: Reported findings indicate that twins' vaccine T cell responses seemed partially convergent, partially personalized.

The rearrangement joins TRBV5-5 to TRBJ1-1, with 11 nucleotides matching TRBD1. Sequences were obtained from PBMCs. This clonotype originated in a woman under 30 in good health. The CDR3 here is CASSLTGQGGFHTEAFF. CDR3 nucleotides: TGTGCCAGCAGCTTGACGGGACAGGGGGGTTTTCACACTGAAGCTTTCTTT.